This T cell receptor beta chain was sequenced during a study of T cell repertoires in cytomegalovirus infection. TCRdb called the reads again in MiXCR, with one record for every CDR3 protein. The sample records about 130,000 distinct CDR3 sequences, roughly 8.2% being singletons. CDR1 and CDR2 (germline): MGHRA, YSYEKL. This CDR3 comprises 16 residues. The V gene end was trimmed by 3 bases and the J gene end by 3 bases; junction bases not matched to a gene: 6. The J gene is TRBJ2-3, the V gene TRBV4-1; 10 nucleotides align to TRBD1. Input material: PBMCs. This TCR derives from a human donor in good health (CMV status not recorded). Some clones in this sample may be carry-over from other donors' samples. CDR3 protein: CASSQGRDRGTDTQYF. The CDR3 DNA reads TGCGCCAGCAGCCAGGGACGGGACAGGGGAACAGATACGCAGTATTTT.